This TCR beta chain came from a study of identical twins. The V and J ends lost 3 bases and 4 bases, in that order; junction bases with no gene match: 3. Germline V gene sequence: CDR1 MDHEN, CDR2 SYDVKM. This CDR3 contains 16 residues. TCRdb reprocessed the 5' RACE reads with MiXCR, giving one entry per CDR3 protein. The data show 1.5 million to 2 million distinct CDR3 sequences, about 30% seen once. This clonotype has more than one count but fewer than ten. The TCR comes from a newborn girl in good health. The sequencing input was cord blood. V and J are TRBV28 and TRBJ2-3; 14 bases align to TRBD2. Here the CDR3 reads CASSFLGLAGADTQYF. CDR3 bases: TGTGCCAGCAGTTTTCTGGGACTAGCGGGAGCAGATACGCAGTATTTT.